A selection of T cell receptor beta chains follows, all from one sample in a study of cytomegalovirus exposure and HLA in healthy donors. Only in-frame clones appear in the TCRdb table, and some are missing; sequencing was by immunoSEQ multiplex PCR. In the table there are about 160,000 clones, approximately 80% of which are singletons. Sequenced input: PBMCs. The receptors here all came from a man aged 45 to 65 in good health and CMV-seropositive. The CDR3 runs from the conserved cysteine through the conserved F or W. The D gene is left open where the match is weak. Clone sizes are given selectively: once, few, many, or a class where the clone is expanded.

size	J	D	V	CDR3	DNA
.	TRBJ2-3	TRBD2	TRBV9	CASSVHGLAGGTSTDTQYF	TGTGCCAGCAGCGTACACGGACTAGCGGGGGGCACTAGCACAGATACGCAGTATTTT
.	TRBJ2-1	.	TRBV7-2	CASSFQAGSYNEQFF	TGTGCCAGCAGCTTCCAAGCGGGTTCCTACAATGAGCAGTTCTTC
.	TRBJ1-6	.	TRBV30	CAWSVRTVYNSPLHF	TGTGCCTGGAGTGTACGAACAGTCTATAATTCACCCCTCCACTTT
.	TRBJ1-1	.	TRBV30	CAWNQVDTEAFF	TGTGCCTGGAACCAGGTGGACACTGAAGCTTTCTTT
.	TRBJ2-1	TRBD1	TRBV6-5	CASSSQPGQGAHEQFF	TGTGCCAGCAGTTCCCAACCGGGACAGGGGGCCCATGAGCAGTTCTTC
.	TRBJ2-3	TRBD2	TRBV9	CASSVALSGGTDTQYF	TGTGCCAGCAGCGTAGCACTTAGCGGGGGAACAGATACGCAGTATTTT
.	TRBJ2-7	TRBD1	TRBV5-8	CASNPQRGRNEDEQYF	TGTGCCAGCAATCCACAAAGGGGGCGAAACGAGGACGAGCAGTACTTC
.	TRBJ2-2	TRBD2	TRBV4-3	CASSQEGLAGYTGELFF	TGCGCCAGCAGCCAAGAAGGACTAGCGGGGTACACCGGGGAGCTGTTTTTT
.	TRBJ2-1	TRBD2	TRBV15	CATSSGKSGTRYNEQFF	TGTGCCACCAGCAGTGGTAAATCCGGGACTAGATACAATGAGCAGTTCTTC
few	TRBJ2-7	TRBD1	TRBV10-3	CAIRGTGLDEQYF	TGTGCCATCCGAGGGACAGGGCTCGACGAGCAGTACTTC
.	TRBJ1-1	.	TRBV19	CASNDRNTEAFF	TGTGCCAGTAATGACAGGAACACTGAAGCTTTCTTT
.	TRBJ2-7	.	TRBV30	CAWSVQGRYEQYF	TGTGCCTGGAGTGTACAAGGGAGATACGAGCAGTACTTC
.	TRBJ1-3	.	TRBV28	CASTGLSGNTIYF	TGTGCCAGCACTGGCCTCTCTGGAAACACCATATATTTT
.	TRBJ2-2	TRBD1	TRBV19	CASSPTGLSTGELFF	TGTGCCAGTAGTCCGACAGGGCTGAGCACCGGGGAGCTGTTTTTT
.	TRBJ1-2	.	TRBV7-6	CASSSGGSWGYTF	TGTGCCAGCAGCTCCGGCGGGTCATGGGGCTACACCTTC
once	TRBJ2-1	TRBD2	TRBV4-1	CASSQGVGGSSFNEQFF	TGCGCCAGCAGCCAAGGTGTGGGGGGGTCTTCATTCAATGAGCAGTTCTTC
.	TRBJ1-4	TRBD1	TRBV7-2	CASTFSPNRGRTGEKLFF	TGTGCCAGCACCTTTTCCCCGAACAGGGGGCGGACCGGTGAAAAACTGTTTTTT
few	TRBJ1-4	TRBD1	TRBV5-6	CASSPELDRGNEKLFF	TGTGCCAGCAGCCCCGAATTAGACAGGGGTAATGAAAAACTGTTTTTT
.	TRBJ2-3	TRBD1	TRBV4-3	CASSQDKGASDTQYF	TGCGCCAGCAGCCAAGATAAGGGGGCCTCAGATACGCAGTATTTT
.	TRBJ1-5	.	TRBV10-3	CAISESKAEYQPQHF	TGTGCCATCAGTGAGTCGAAGGCGGAGTATCAGCCCCAGCATTTT
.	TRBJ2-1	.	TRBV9	CASSVEGGVGEQFF	TGTGCCAGCAGCGTAGAAGGGGGGGTGGGTGAGCAGTTCTTC
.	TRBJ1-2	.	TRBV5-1	CASSLAVGGMNGYTF	TGCGCCAGCAGCTTGGCCGTAGGAGGGATGAATGGCTACACCTTC
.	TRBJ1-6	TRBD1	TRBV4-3	CASSQEPGGPYNSPLHF	TGCGCCAGCAGCCAAGAGCCAGGGGGACCCTATAATTCACCCCTCCACTTT
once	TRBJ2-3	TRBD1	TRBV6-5	CASDPQGASDTQYF	TGTGCCAGCGACCCCCAGGGGGCATCCGATACGCAGTATTTT
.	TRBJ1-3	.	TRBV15	CATSSLRGSGNTIYF	TGTGCCACCAGCAGTTTACGAGGCTCTGGAAACACCATATATTTT
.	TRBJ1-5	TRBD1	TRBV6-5	CASSRDRGSNQPQHF	TGTGCCAGCAGCCGCGACAGGGGTTCAAATCAGCCCCAGCATTTT
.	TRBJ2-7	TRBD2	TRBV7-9	CASSLEVLAGGPLNEQYF	TGTGCCAGCAGCTTAGAGGTACTAGCGGGGGGGCCCCTGAACGAGCAGTACTTC
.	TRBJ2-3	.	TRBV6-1	CASSEDGVGADTQYF	TGTGCCAGCAGTGAGGACGGGGTTGGGGCAGATACGCAGTATTTT
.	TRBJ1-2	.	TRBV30	CAWSVPTLTNYGYTF	TGTGCCTGGAGTGTACCCACGCTAACTAACTATGGCTACACCTTC
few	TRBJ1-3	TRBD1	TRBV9	CASSVDPGQGAGNTIYF	TGTGCCAGCAGCGTAGACCCGGGACAGGGAGCTGGAAACACCATATATTTT
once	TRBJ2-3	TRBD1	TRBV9	CASSVGHRGHTDTQYF	TGTGCCAGCAGCGTAGGCCACAGGGGGCACACAGATACGCAGTATTTT
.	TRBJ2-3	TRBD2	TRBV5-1	CASSLGVAGSTDTQYF	TGCGCCAGCAGCTTGGGGGTAGCGGGGAGCACAGATACGCAGTATTTT
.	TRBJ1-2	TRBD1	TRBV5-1	CASSLVQGATNYGYTF	TGCGCCAGCAGCTTGGTCCAGGGGGCTACGAACTATGGCTACACCTTC
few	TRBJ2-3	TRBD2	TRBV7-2	CASSPTSGNPTDTQYF	TGTGCCAGCAGCCCGACTAGCGGGAATCCGACAGATACGCAGTATTTT
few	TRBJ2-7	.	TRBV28	CAIDRIRGEQYF	TGTGCCATTGACCGGATTCGGGGGGAGCAGTACTTC
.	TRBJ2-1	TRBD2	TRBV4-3	CASSQQRGGEQFF	TGCGCCAGCAGCCAACAGCGGGGGGGTGAGCAGTTCTTC
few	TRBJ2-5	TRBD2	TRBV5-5	CASRGLAGPQETQYF	TGTGCCAGCAGAGGACTAGCGGGACCCCAAGAGACCCAGTACTTC
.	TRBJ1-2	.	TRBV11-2	CASSPNRDIFYTF	TGTGCCAGCAGCCCAAACAGGGATATTTTCTACACCTTC
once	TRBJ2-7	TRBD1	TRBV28	CASSPRTGAYEQYF	TGTGCCAGCAGTCCCAGGACAGGAGCCTACGAGCAGTACTTC
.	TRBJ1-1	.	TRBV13	CASSLGARTGGTEAFF	TGTGCCAGCAGCTTAGGGGCCAGGACGGGGGGCACTGAAGCTTTCTTT